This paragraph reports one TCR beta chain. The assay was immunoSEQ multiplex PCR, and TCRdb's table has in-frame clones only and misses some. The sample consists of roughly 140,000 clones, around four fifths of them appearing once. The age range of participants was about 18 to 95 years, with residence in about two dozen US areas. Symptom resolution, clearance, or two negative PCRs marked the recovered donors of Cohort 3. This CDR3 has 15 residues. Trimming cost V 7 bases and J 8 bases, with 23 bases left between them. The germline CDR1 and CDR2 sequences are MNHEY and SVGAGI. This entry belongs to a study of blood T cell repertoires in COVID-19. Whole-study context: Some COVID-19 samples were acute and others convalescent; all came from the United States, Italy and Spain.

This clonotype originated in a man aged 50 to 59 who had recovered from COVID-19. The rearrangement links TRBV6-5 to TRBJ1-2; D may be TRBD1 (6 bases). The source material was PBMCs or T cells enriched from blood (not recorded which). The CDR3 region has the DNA TGTGCCAGCACTTGGTCAGGGGCCACTAGGGGCGGCTACACCTTC. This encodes CASTWSGATRGGYTF.